This T cell receptor beta chain was sequenced during a study of control samples from healthy donors and cancer patients. Libraries were prepared by immunoSEQ multiplex PCR; TCRdb keeps only in-frame clonotypes and omits some of them. This table has 100,000 or so clones, roughly nine tenths appearing once. The CDR3 has 17 residues. CDR1 is SGHDN and CDR2 is FVKESK in the germline V gene. V was trimmed by 0 bases and J by 5 bases, leaving 16 bases between them. The chain carries TRBV14 and TRBJ2-2; D may match TRBD1 or TRBD2 (5 bases each). The source of this sequence is a woman in her thirties in good health. The sample was blood. The CDR3, as DNA: TGTGCCAGCAGCCAAGAGCCCGGGGCCAGGAGAACCGGGGAGCTGTTTTTT. Its protein product is CASSQEPGARRTGELFF.